The next 2 T cell receptor beta chains were all read from a single sample in a study of T-cell reconstitution after alpha-beta-depleted transplantation in children (dated by TCRdb to between 2015 and 2016). Broad study findings and their caveats: Over the following months the frequencies of hyperexpanded clones went down, and after one year T-cell counts and TCRbeta diversity were mostly credited to newly produced T cells.

In the paper's terms, the treatment or condition label means: allogeneic hematopoietic cell transplantation with graft depleted of TCRalphabeta T cells and CD19 B cells. Antigens for these TCRs are unknown. Library preparation employed PCR. Sequencing instrument: Illumina HiSeq 2500. To normalize quantification of the TCRbeta repertoire, the TCR libraries were built with molecular barcoding that relied on unique molecular identifiers. TCRdb ran its own pipeline on the public reads, namely fastp trimming at Q25 and MiXCR clone calling, and kept in-frame beta chains. Every CDR3 protein is listed once, alongside the most common genes and DNA of its rows. Present in this sample are about 300,000 distinct CDR3 sequences, roughly 7.8% of which were seen just once. The top ten constitute approximately 9.1% of the sample. This specimen consisted of peripheral blood, obtained 360 days after TCRalphabeta/CD19-depleted stem cell transplant. The receptors here all came from a female patient aged 2-15 years who had a stem cell transplant for Fanconi anemia, so the T cells may come from the graft donor.

This clonotype was seen many times. In DNA, the CDR3 is TGTGCCAGCAGTTTCCGGGACTTCTCCTACAATGAGCAGTTCTTC. It specifies CASSFRDFSYNEQFF. The gene calls are TRBV12-3 or TRBV12-4 and TRBJ2-1; TRBD2 might be the D (6 bases). V lost 3 bases and J 0 bases, leaving 9 bases between the germline ends. This CDR3 is built from 15 residues.

In the case of this clonotype: This sequence may be a read error, since a much larger clone differs from it by one base. The chain is built from TRBV6-2 or TRBV6-3 and TRBJ2-5; D is unclear. Germline assignment: CDR1 MNHEY and CDR2 SVGEGT. CDR3 length: 13 amino acids. V shed 5 bases and J shed 5 bases, with 12 bases lying between them. The chain's CDR3 is CASSELLQETQYF. The CDR3 DNA reads TGTGCCAGCAGTGAGCTGCTCCAGGAGACCCAGTACTTC.